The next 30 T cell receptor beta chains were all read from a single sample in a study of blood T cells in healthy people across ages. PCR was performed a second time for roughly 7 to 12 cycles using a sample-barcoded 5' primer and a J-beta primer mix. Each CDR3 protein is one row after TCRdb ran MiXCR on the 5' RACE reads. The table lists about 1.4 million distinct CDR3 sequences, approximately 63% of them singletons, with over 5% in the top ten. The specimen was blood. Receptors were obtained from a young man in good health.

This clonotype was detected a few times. CDR3 amino acids: CASSRLAGDGGDTQYF. For the CDR3, the DNA is TGTGCCAGCAGCCGACTAGCGGGGGATGGAGGGGATACGCAGTATTTT. The V and J genes are TRBV6-5 and TRBJ2-3, with 12 bases aligning to TRBD2. This CDR3 has 16 residues. Germline V gene lookup returns CDR1 MNHEY and CDR2 SVGAGI. V lost 6 bases and J lost 6; bases outside the gene matches: 10.

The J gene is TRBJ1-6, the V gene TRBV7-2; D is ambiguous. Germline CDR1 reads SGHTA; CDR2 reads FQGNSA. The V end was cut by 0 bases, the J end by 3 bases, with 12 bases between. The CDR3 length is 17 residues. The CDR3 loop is CASSLASKPYYNSPLHF. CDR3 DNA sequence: TGTGCCAGCAGCTTAGCATCAAAGCCCTACTATAATTCACCCCTCCACTTT.

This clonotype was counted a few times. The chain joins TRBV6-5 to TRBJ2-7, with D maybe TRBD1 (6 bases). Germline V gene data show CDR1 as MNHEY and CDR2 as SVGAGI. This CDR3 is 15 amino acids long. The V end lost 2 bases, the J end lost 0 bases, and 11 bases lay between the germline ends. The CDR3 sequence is CASSYGQSSSYEQYF. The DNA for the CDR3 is TGTGCCAGCAGTTACGGACAGTCGAGCTCCTACGAGCAGTACTTC.

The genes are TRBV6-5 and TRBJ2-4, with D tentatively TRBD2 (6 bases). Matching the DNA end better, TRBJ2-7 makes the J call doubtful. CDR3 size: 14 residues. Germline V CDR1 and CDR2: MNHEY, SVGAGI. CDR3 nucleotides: TGTGCCAGCAGTTACGGGGCCAAGCGGGACGAGCAGTACTTC. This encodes CASSYGAKRDEQYF.

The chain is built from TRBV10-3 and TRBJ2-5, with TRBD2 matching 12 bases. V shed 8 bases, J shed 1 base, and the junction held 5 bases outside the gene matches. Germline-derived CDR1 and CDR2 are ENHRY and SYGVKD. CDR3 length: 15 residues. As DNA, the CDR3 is TGTGCCATCCAAGGGACTAGCGGGTCCCAAGAGACCCAGTACTTC. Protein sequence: CAIQGTSGSQETQYF.

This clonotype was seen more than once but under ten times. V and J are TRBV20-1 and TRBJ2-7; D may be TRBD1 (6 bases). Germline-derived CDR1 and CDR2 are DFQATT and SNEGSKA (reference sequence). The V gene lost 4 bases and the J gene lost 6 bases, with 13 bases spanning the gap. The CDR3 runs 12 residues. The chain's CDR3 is CSATTPGVEQYF. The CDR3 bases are TGCAGTGCTACAACCCCAGGGGTCGAGCAGTACTTC.

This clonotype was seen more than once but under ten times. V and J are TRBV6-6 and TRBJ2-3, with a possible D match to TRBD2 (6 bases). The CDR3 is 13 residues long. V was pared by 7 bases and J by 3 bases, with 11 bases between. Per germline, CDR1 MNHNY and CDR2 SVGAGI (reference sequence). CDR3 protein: CASTPRGTDTQYF. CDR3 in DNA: TGTGCCAGCACCCCACGGGGGACAGATACGCAGTATTTT.

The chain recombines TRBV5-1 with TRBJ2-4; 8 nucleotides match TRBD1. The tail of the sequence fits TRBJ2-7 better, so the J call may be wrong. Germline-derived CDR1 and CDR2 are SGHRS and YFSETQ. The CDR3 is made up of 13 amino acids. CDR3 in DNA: TGCGCCAGCAGCAGCGTGCAGGGGGCCGAGCAGTACTTC. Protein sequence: CASSSVQGAEQYF.

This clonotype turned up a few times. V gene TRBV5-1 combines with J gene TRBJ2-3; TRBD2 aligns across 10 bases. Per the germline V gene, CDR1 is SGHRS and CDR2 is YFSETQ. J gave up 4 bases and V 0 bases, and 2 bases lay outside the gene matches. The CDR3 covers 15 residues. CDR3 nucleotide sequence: TGCGCCAGCAGCTTGGGGGGACTAGCGCCAGATACGCAGTATTTT. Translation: CASSLGGLAPDTQYF.

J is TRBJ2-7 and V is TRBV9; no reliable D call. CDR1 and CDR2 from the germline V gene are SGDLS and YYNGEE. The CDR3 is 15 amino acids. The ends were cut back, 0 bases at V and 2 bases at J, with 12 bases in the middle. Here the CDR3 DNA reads TGTGCCAGCAGCGTAGATGGCGGAGCTCCCTACGAGCAGTACTTC. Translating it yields CASSVDGGAPYEQYF.

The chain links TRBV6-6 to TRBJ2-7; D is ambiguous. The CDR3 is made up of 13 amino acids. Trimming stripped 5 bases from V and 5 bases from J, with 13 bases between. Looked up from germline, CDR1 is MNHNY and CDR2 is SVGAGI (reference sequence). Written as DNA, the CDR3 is TGTGCCAGCAGTATGCGGCCGCAGGACGAGCAGTACTTC. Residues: CASSMRPQDEQYF.

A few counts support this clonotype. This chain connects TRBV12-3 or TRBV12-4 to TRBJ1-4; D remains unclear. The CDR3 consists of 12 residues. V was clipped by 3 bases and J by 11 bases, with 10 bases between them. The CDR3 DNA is TGTGCCAGCAGTTTGAGGGAGGGCAAACTGTTTTTT. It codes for CASSLREGKLFF.

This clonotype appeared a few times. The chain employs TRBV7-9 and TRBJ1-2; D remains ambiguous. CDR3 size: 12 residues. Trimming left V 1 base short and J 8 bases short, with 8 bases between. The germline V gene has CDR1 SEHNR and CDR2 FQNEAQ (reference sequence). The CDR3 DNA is TGTGCCAGCAGCTTAGGCGGGAAGGGCTACACCTTC. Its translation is CASSLGGKGYTF.

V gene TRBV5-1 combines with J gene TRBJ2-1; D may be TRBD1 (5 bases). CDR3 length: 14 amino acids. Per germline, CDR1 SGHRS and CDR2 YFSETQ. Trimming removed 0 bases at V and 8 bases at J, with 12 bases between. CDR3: CASSLGAGNYEQFF. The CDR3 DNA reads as TGCGCCAGCAGCTTGGGGGCAGGGAATTATGAGCAGTTCTTC. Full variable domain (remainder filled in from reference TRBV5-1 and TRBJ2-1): KAGVTQTPRYLIKTRGQQVTLSCSPISGHRSVSWYQQTPGQGLQFLFEYFSETQRNKGNFPGRFSGRQFSNSRSEMNVSTLELGDSALYLCASSLGAGNYEQFFGPGTRLTVL.

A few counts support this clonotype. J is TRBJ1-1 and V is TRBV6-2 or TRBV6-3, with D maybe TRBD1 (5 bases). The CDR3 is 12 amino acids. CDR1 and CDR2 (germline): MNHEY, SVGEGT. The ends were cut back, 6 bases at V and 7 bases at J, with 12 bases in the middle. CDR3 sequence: CASRGEAVEAFF. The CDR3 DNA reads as TGTGCCAGCAGGGGGGAGGCAGTTGAAGCTTTCTTT.

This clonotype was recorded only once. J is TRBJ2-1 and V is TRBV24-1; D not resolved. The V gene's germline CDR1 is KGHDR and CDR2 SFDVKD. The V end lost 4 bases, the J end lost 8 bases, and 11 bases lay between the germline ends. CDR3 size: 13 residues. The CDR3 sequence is CATSEVDGDEQFF. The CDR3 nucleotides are TGTGCCACCAGTGAAGTTGATGGAGATGAGCAGTTCTTC.

The CDR3: CASSQDPQGRYSPLHF. CDR3 nucleotide sequence: TGCGCCAGCAGCCAAGACCCACAGGGCAGATACTCACCCCTCCACTTT. The gene calls are TRBV4-1 and TRBJ1-6; tentative D call: TRBD1 (6 bases). Germline CDR1 is MGHRA and CDR2 is YSYEKL. Between the trimmed V and J ends, which lost 0 bases and 10 bases, there was a span of 16 bases. CDR3 size: 16 residues.

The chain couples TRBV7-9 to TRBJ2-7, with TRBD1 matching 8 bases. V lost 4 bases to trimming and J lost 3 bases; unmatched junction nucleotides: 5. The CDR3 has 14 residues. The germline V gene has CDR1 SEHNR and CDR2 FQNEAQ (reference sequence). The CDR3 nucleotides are TGTGCCAGCAGCTCCAGGGGGCTAGGCTACGAGCAGTACTTC. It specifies CASSSRGLGYEQYF. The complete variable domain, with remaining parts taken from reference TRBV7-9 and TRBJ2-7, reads DTGVSQNPRHKITKRGQNVTFRCDPISEHNRLYWYRQTLGQGPEFLTYFQNEAQLEKSRLLSDRFSAERPKGSFSTLEIQRTEQGDSAMYLCASSSRGLGYEQYFGPGTRLTVT.

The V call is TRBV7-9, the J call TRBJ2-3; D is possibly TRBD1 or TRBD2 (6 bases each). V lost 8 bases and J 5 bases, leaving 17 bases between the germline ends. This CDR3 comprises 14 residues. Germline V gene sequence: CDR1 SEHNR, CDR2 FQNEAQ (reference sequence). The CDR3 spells CASSRRGAEDTQYF. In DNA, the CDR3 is TGTGCCAGCTCCCGTAGGGGGGCTGAAGATACGCAGTATTTT.

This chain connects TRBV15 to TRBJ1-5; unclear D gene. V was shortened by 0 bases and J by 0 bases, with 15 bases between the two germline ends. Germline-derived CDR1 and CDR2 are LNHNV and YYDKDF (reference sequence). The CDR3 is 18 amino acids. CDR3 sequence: CATSRDLTHRDSNQPQHF. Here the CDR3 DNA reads TGTGCCACCAGCAGAGATCTGACCCATAGGGATAGCAATCAGCCCCAGCATTTT.

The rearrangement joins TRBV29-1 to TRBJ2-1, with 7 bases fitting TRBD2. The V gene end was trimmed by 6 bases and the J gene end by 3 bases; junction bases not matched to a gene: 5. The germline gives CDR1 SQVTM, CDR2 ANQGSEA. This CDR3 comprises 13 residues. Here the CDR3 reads CSVTSANYNEQFF. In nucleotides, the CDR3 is TGCAGCGTCACTAGCGCAAACTACAATGAGCAGTTCTTC.

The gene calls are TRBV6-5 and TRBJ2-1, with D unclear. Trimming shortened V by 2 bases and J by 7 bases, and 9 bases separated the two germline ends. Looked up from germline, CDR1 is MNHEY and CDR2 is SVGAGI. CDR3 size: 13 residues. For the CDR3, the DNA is TGTGCCAGCAGTTACCCCGAAGCGAATGAGCAGTTCTTC. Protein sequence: CASSYPEANEQFF.

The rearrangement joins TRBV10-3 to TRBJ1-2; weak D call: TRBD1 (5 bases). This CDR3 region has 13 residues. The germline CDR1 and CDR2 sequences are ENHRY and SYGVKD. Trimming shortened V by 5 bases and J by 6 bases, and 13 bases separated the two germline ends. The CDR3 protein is CAISSGTKDGYTF. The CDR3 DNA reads TGTGCCATCAGTTCCGGGACGAAGGATGGCTACACCTTC.

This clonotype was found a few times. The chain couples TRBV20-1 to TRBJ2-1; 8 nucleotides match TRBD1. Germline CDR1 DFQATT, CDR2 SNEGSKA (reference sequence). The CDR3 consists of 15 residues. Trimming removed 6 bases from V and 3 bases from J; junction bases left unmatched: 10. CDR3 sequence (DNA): TGCAGTGCGAAAACCCGACAGGGGAGCTACAATGAGCAGTTCTTC. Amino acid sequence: CSAKTRQGSYNEQFF.

The CDR3, as DNA: TGTGCCAGCAGCTTAAGAATAACAGCCCATGGCTACACCTTC. This encodes CASSLRITAHGYTF. The chain employs TRBV7-2 and TRBJ1-2; D gene ambiguous. Germline CDR1 is SGHTA and CDR2 is FQGNSA. The V end was cut by 2 bases, the J end by 6 bases, with 13 bases between. The length of the CDR3 is 14 residues.

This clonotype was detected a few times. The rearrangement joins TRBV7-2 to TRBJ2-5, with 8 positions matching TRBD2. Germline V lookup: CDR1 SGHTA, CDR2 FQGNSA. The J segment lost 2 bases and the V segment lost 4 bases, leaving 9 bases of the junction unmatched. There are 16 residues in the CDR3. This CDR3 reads CASSSTGVAGQETQYF. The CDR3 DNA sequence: TGTGCCAGCAGCTCTACGGGAGTAGCGGGGCAAGAGACCCAGTACTTC. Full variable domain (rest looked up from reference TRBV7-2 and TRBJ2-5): GAGVSQSPSNKVTEKGKDVELRCDPISGHTALYWYRQSLGQGLEFLIYFQGNSAPDKSGLPSDRFSAERTGGSVSTLTIQRTQQEDSAVYLCASSSTGVAGQETQYFGPGTRLLVL.

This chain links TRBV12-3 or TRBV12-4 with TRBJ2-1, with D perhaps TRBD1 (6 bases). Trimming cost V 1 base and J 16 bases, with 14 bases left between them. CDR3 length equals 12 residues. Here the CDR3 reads CASSLDWTVFFF. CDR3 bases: TGTGCCAGCAGTTTAGACTGGACAGTTTTTTTCTTC.

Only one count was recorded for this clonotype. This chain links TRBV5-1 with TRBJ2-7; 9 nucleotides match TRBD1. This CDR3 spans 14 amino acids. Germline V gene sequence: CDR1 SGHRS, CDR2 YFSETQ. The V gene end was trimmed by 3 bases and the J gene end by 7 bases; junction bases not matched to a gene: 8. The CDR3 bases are TGCGCCAGCAGCTGGACAGGGGCGGAACGTGAGCAGTACTTC. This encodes CASSWTGAEREQYF. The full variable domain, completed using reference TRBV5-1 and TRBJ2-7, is KAGVTQTPRYLIKTRGQQVTLSCSPISGHRSVSWYQQTPGQGLQFLFEYFSETQRNKGNFPGRFSGRQFSNSRSEMNVSTLELGDSALYLCASSWTGAEREQYFGPGTRLTVT.

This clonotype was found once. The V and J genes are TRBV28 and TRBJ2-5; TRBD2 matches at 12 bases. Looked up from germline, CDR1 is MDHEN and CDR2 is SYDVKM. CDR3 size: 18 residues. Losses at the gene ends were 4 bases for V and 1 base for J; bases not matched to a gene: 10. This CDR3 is CASSSNRLAGEVQETQYF. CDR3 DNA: TGTGCCAGCAGTTCTAATAGACTAGCGGGGGAGGTCCAAGAGACCCAGTACTTC. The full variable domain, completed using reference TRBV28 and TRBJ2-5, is DVKVTQSSRYLVKRTGEKVFLECVQDMDHENMFWYRQDPGLGLRLIYFSYDVKMKEKGDIPEGYSVSREKKERFSLILESASTNQTSMYLCASSSNRLAGEVQETQYFGPGTRLLVL.

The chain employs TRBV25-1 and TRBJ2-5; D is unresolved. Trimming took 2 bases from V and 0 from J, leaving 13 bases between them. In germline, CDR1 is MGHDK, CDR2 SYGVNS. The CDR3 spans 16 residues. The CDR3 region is CASSELVRKYQETQYF. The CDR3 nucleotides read TGTGCCAGCAGTGAACTTGTCAGGAAGTACCAAGAGACCCAGTACTTC.